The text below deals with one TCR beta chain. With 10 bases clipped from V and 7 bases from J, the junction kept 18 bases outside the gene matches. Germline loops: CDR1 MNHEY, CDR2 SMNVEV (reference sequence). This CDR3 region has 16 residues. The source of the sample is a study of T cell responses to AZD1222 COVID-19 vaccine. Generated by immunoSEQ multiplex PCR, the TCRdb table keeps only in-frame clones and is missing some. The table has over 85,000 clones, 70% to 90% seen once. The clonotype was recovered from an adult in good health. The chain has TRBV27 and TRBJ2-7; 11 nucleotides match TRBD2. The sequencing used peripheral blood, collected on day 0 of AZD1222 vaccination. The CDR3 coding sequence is TGTGCCAACTGCATACCGGGACTAGCGGACCCCTTAGAGCAGTACTTC. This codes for CANCIPGLADPLEQYF.